The 24 T cell receptor beta chains below come from one sample, sequenced in a study of PD-1 blockade in classical Hodgkin lymphoma. Sequencing used immunoSEQ multiplex PCR; TCRdb keeps in-frame clones, though not all of them. The repertoire holds 35,000 to 45,000 clones, 69% seen once, with roughly an eighth in the top ten. There was relapse after autologous stem cell transplantation in every patient, and there was variation in brentuximab vedotin exposure. The source was peripheral blood mononuclear cells (PBMCs), collected before the second cycle of nivolumab. All receptors come from a human donor with classical Hodgkin lymphoma.

V is TRBV7-2 and J is TRBJ2-7, with D unclear. V dropped 3 bases and J dropped 0 bases, with 12 bases sitting between them. Germline CDR1 SGHTA, CDR2 FQGNSA. CDR3 length: 15 residues. The CDR3 loop is CASSLAGSSSYEQYF. CDR3 DNA: TGTGCCAGCAGCTTGGCAGGCTCGAGCTCCTACGAGCAGTACTTC.

CDR3 nucleotide sequence: TGTGCCAGCAGCCTTGCAGCGGGTCCGATGCGGGAGCAGTTCTTC. It encodes CASSLAAGPMREQFF. V and J are TRBV7-3 and TRBJ2-1; D may be TRBD2 (6 bases). Germline V CDR1 and CDR2: SGHTA, FQGTGA. V was cut by 5 bases and J by 10 bases, with 21 bases left in between. The CDR3 contains 15 residues.

The chain couples TRBV15 to TRBJ1-3, with unresolved D. CDR1 is LNHNV, CDR2 YYDKDF, per germline (reference sequence). Trimming stripped 0 bases from V and 0 bases from J, with 9 bases between. The CDR3 spans 16 residues. The CDR3 is CATSREETISGNTIYF. The CDR3 DNA follows: TGTGCCACCAGCAGAGAGGAGACAATCTCTGGAAACACCATATATTTT.

The rearrangement links TRBV5-1 to TRBJ1-2; no reliable D call. Per germline, CDR1 SGHRS and CDR2 YFSETQ. The CDR3 has 14 amino acids. Trimming removed 0 bases at V and 8 bases at J, with 14 bases between. Here the CDR3 DNA reads TGCGCCAGCAGCTTGGGCATGGACGCGGGGGGCTACACCTTC. Encoded protein: CASSLGMDAGGYTF. The full variable domain, its missing parts supplied by reference TRBV5-1 and TRBJ1-2, is KAGVTQTPRYLIKTRGQQVTLSCSPISGHRSVSWYQQTPGQGLQFLFEYFSETQRNKGNFPGRFSGRQFSNSRSEMNVSTLELGDSALYLCASSLGMDAGGYTFGSGTRLTVV.

The V gene is TRBV10-3, the J gene TRBJ1-6; 12 nucleotides align to TRBD1. Germline loops: CDR1 ENHRY, CDR2 SYGVKD. This CDR3 has 13 amino acids. J lost 6 bases, V lost 10 bases, and 1 base had no gene match. As DNA, the CDR3 is TGTGCCAGGGGACAGGGGGCTAATTCACCCCTCCACTTT. It yields the protein CARGQGANSPLHF.

This clone was counted only a few times. The rearrangement uses TRBV2 and TRBJ1-1, with 7 bases aligning to TRBD1. Germline V gives CDR1 SNHLY, CDR2 FYNNEI. The CDR3 covers 15 residues. J gave up 0 bases and V 6 bases, and 7 bases lay outside the gene matches. DNA of the CDR3: TGTGCCAGCAGCCGTCGACAGGGACTGAACACTGAAGCTTTCTTT. Encoded protein: CASSRRQGLNTEAFF.

V is TRBV7-2 and J is TRBJ2-5; D uncertain. The end of the DNA fits TRBJ2-7 better, so the J call may be wrong. Germline lookup yields CDR1 SGHTA and CDR2 FQGNSA. The CDR3 is made up of 13 amino acids. CDR3 sequence reads: CASSSQTSVEQYF. CDR3 nucleotides: TGTGCCAGCAGCTCGCAGACATCCGTCGAGCAGTACTTC.

The chain uses TRBV4-3 and TRBJ2-1, with 7 bases that match TRBD1. The germline V gene has CDR1 LGHNA and CDR2 YSLEER. Trimming took 1 base from V and 9 from J; bases not matched to a gene: 6. This CDR3 comprises 14 residues. Written as DNA, the CDR3 is TGCGCCAGCAGCCAAGGAGGACAGGTTGGTGAGCAGTTCTTC. It encodes CASSQGGQVGEQFF.

By sample share, this clone is medium-sized (0.01 to 0.1%). The chain combines TRBV2 with TRBJ1-1; perhaps TRBD1 as D (5 bases). Germline values: CDR1 SNHLY, CDR2 FYNNEI. The CDR3 consists of 11 residues. Deletions cut 4 bases from V and 11 bases from J, with 11 bases between. The CDR3 reads CASSGSGPAFF. The CDR3 DNA reads as TGTGCCAGCAGTGGCTCGGGGCCCGCTTTCTTT.

V is TRBV5-1 and J is TRBJ2-5; 10 nucleotides agree with TRBD1. Losses at the gene ends were 3 bases for V and 4 bases for J; bases not matched to a gene: 9. Germline V gives CDR1 SGHRS, CDR2 YFSETQ. The CDR3 loop spans 16 amino acids. CDR3 amino acids: CASSSRTGGSRETQYF. The DNA for the CDR3 is TGCGCCAGCAGCTCTCGGACAGGGGGATCAAGAGAGACCCAGTACTTC.

The chain is built from TRBV11-3 and TRBJ1-1; D uncertain. Trimming took off 5 bases at V and 6 bases at J, with 13 bases between the two ends. This CDR3 is 13 amino acids long. Germline assignment: CDR1 SGHNT and CDR2 YENEEA. CDR3 sequence: CASSPRPRAEAFF. CDR3 coding DNA: TGTGCCAGCAGCCCCCGTCCGAGGGCTGAAGCTTTCTTT.

The chain employs TRBV28 and TRBJ2-7; the D gene could be TRBD1 or TRBD2 (5 bases each). Trimming left V 11 bases short and J 2 bases short, with 13 bases between. The CDR3 totals 12 residues. Germline V gene sequence: CDR1 MDHEN, CDR2 SYDVKM. CDR3 region: CASRDGAYEQYF. CDR3 nucleotides: TGTGCCTCCCGGGACGGAGCCTACGAGCAGTACTTC.

The chain employs TRBV7-3 and TRBJ2-7; D is perhaps TRBD1 or TRBD2 (5 bases each). Trimming removed 3 bases from V and 2 bases from J, with 11 bases in between. CDR3 length: 14 residues. In germline, CDR1 is SGHTA, CDR2 FQGTGA. CDR3 DNA: TGTGCCAGCAGCTTCTCGGGACCTCCCTACGAGCAGTACTTC. Amino acid sequence: CASSFSGPPYEQYF. Variable domain in full (rest from reference TRBV7-3 and TRBJ2-7): GAGVSQTPSNKVTEKGKYVELRCDPISGHTALYWYRQSLGQGPEFLIYFQGTGAADDSGLPNDRFFAVRPEGSVSTLKIQRTERGDSAVYLCASSFSGPPYEQYFGPGTRLTVT.

The chain uses TRBV19 and TRBJ1-5, with D uncertain. The CDR3 extends over 13 amino acids. V dropped 7 bases and J dropped 3 bases, with 10 bases sitting between them. Germline V lookup: CDR1 LNHDA, CDR2 SQIVND (reference sequence). The CDR3: CASTPDLNQPQHF. The CDR3 nucleotides are TGTGCCAGTACCCCGGACCTCAATCAGCCCCAGCATTTT.

The chain combines TRBV6-5 with TRBJ1-4; D is perhaps TRBD1 (5 bases). Trimming removed 0 bases from V and 7 bases from J, with 12 bases in between. The germline V gene has CDR1 MNHEY and CDR2 SVGAGI. The CDR3 spans 15 residues. The CDR3 DNA sequence: TGTGCCAGCAGTTACTCGGGACGGCTAAGTGAAAAACTGTTTTTT. Translation gives CASSYSGRLSEKLFF.

A single count supports this clone. The V and J genes are TRBV29-1 and TRBJ2-2; D gene ambiguous. This CDR3 has 13 residues. CDR1 is SQVTM, CDR2 ANQGSEA, per germline. Between the trimmed V and J ends, which lost 1 base and 6 bases, there was a span of 9 bases. Written as DNA, the CDR3 is TGCAGCGTTGAAGTCGTTGGGGCCGGGGAGCTGTTTTTT. Its protein product is CSVEVVGAGELFF.

The chain employs TRBV5-1 and TRBJ2-5; TRBD2 agrees at 7 bases. CDR1 is SGHRS and CDR2 is YFSETQ in the germline V gene. Trimming cost V 1 base and J 3 bases; bases outside gene matches: 6. The CDR3 consists of 15 residues. DNA of the CDR3: TGCGCCAGCAGCTTGTCGCTAGCGGCGAAAGAGACCCAGTACTTC. This gives the protein CASSLSLAAKETQYF.

The V gene is TRBV9, the J gene TRBJ1-2; maybe TRBD1 (6 bases). The CDR3 covers 15 residues. V lost 0 bases, J lost 1 base, and 10 bases lay in between. Looked up from germline, CDR1 is SGDLS and CDR2 is YYNGEE. This chain's CDR3 is CASSVGTASNYGYTF. CDR3 DNA: TGTGCCAGCAGCGTAGGGACAGCTAGTAACTATGGCTACACCTTC.

This clone was seen a few times. CDR3 bases: TGTGCCAGCAGTTTTCCGACAGGGAATAGCAATCAGCCCCAGCATTTT. Translated, it gives CASSFPTGNSNQPQHF. The rearrangement uses TRBV6-6 and TRBJ1-5; TRBD1 aligns across 7 bases. The CDR3 totals 16 residues. Germline V gene sequence: CDR1 MNHNY, CDR2 SVGAGI (reference sequence). The V and J ends lost 4 bases and 0 bases, in that order; junction bases with no gene match: 6.

The chain recombines TRBV4-1 with TRBJ1-1; D gene ambiguous. The CDR3 runs to 14 residues. Germline V gene data show CDR1 as MGHRA and CDR2 as YSYEKL. V lost 0 bases to trimming and J lost 13 bases, with 18 bases between them. CDR3 in amino acids: CASSQESSVGLVFF. The DNA for the CDR3 is TGCGCCAGCAGCCAAGAAAGTAGTGTGGGGTTGGTTTTCTTT.

The V call is TRBV27, the J call TRBJ1-6; D is uncertain. V lost 1 base to trimming and J lost 7 bases, with 5 bases between them. The CDR3 has 13 amino acids. Germline loops: CDR1 MNHEY, CDR2 SMNVEV (reference sequence). In DNA form, the CDR3 reads TGTGCCAGCAGTTTATTCCCCAATTCACCCCTCCACTTT. This gives the protein CASSLFPNSPLHF.

The J gene is TRBJ1-2, the V gene TRBV4-2; the D gene is possibly TRBD1 (6 bases). Trimming removed 0 bases at V and 4 bases at J, with 12 bases between. The CDR3 spans 15 residues. Per the germline V gene, CDR1 is LGHNA and CDR2 is YNFKEQ. The CDR3 spells CASSQDVVGGYGYTF. The CDR3 DNA reads TGTGCCAGCAGCCAAGACGTGGTAGGGGGCTATGGCTACACCTTC.

The chain joins TRBV7-9 to TRBJ1-6; D unclear. Germline V gene lookup returns CDR1 SEHNR and CDR2 FQNEAQ (reference sequence). Trimming cost V 1 base and J 13 bases, with 5 bases left between them. This CDR3 is 11 amino acids long. The CDR3 DNA reads TGTGCCAGCAGCTTAGACAGTCCCCTCCACTTT. It yields the protein CASSLDSPLHF.

This clone showed up just a few times. The V and J genes are TRBV6-1 and TRBJ1-2, with TRBD1 identical over 7 bases. Germline CDR1 MNHNS, CDR2 SASEGT. This CDR3 comprises 13 residues. The trim removed 7 bases at V and 4 bases at J, leaving 6 bases unmatched. The CDR3 coding sequence is TGTGCCAGCATGGACAGGACCAGCTATGGCTACACCTTC. It translates to CASMDRTSYGYTF.